One and the same sample provided the 24 T cell receptor beta chains below, sequenced in a study of molecular identifiers for immune sequencing clone quantification. TCRdb itself ran the PCR reads through MiXCR, one entry per CDR3 protein. The repertoire holds 62,000 or so distinct CDR3 sequences, over 15% seen once, with around 1.4% in the top ten. The specimen was naive CD8+ T cells from blood, with Jurkat cell RNA spiked in. Subset reported: FACS-sorted CD8+CD4-CCR7+CD45RA+ naive T cells. The receptors here all came from a human donor in good health. Some libraries in this study had Jurkat cell RNA spiked in.

This clonotype came up many times. V and J are TRBV10-1 and TRBJ1-3; D is unclear. This CDR3 has 12 residues. V lost 3 bases and J 2 bases, leaving 2 bases between the germline ends. Germline CDR1 and CDR2: WNHNN and SYGVQD (reference sequence). This CDR3 is CASSEPGNTIYF. Here the CDR3 DNA reads TGCGCCAGCAGTGAACCTGGAAACACCATATATTTT.

At least ten counts were recorded for this clonotype. V is TRBV24-1 and J is TRBJ2-2; TRBD1 agrees at 7 bases. Germline CDR1 reads KGHDR; CDR2 reads SFDVKD. There are 15 residues in the CDR3. Trimming at V came to 9 bases and at J to 3 bases, leaving 9 bases not matched to a gene. The chain's CDR3 is CATGKTGLHTGELFF. For the CDR3, the DNA is TGTGCCACCGGGAAGACAGGGTTACACACCGGGGAGCTGTTTTTT.

A remark on this clonotype: The junction departs from the called germline gene at one end, perhaps through a read error. This chain joins TRBV29-1 and TRBJ2-5, with TRBD1 identical over 8 bases. Germline V lookup: CDR1 SQVTM, CDR2 ANQGSEA. The CDR3 is 15 residues long. The CDR3 is CSVEDSPGGGETQCF. CDR3 bases: TGCAGCGTTGAAGATTCACCAGGGGGCGGAGAGACCCAGTGCTTC.

This clonotype turned up a few times. The chain has TRBV4-2 and TRBJ2-3; TRBD2 matches 7 bases. Per germline, CDR1 LGHNA and CDR2 YNFKEQ. J was trimmed by 6 bases and V by 0 bases; bases with no gene match: 15. This CDR3 has 18 amino acids. The CDR3 DNA sequence: TGTGCCAGCAGCCAAGATGAGGCACGGGAGGCGGTCGGGGATACGCAGTATTTT. Amino acid sequence: CASSQDEAREAVGDTQYF.

A word on this clonotype: A much larger clone differs by one base, so this may be a read error. The rearrangement links TRBV7-9 to TRBJ2-5; 8 bases are a match to TRBD2. Germline lookup yields CDR1 SEHNR and CDR2 FQNEAQ (reference sequence). The CDR3 length is 16 residues. Trimming cost V 5 bases and J 1 base; bases outside gene matches: 9. CDR3 in DNA: TGTGCCAGCAGCCCCCTTCTCGGGACTAGCCAAGAGACCCAGTACTTC. The encoded protein is CASSPLLGTSQETQYF.

In this sample, this clonotype turned up many times. The genes are TRBV27 and TRBJ2-3; perhaps TRBD1 as D (5 bases). CDR1 and CDR2 (germline): MNHEY, SMNVEV (reference sequence). The V end lost 5 bases, the J end lost 6 bases, and 12 bases lay between the germline ends. The CDR3 spans 13 residues. DNA of the CDR3: TGTGCCAGCAGTCAGGAACCAGGGGATACGCAGTATTTT. This sequence encodes CASSQEPGDTQYF.

The sample holds many counts of this clonotype. This rearrangement joins TRBV9 to TRBJ2-1; D possibly uses TRBD1 or TRBD2 (5 bases each). The V gene lost 7 bases and the J gene lost 4 bases, with 18 bases spanning the gap. Germline CDR1 reads SGDLS; CDR2 reads YYNGEE. The CDR3 loop spans 15 amino acids. The CDR3 reads CASSTSGTVYNEQFF. The CDR3 DNA follows: TGTGCCAGCTCCACCTCCGGGACGGTATACAATGAGCAGTTCTTC. Looking up the rest from reference TRBV9 and TRBJ2-1 gives the full variable domain: DSGVTQTPKHLITATGQRVTLRCSPRSGDLSVYWYQQSLDQGLQFLIQYYNGEERAKGNILERFSAQQFPDLHSELNLSSLELGDSALYFCASSTSGTVYNEQFFGPGTRLTVL.

Of note for this clonotype: A much larger clone lies one base from this, so it may be a read error. The chain is built from TRBV7-8 and TRBJ1-6; D not certain. The CDR3 totals 20 residues. Germline CDR1 is SGHVS and CDR2 is FQNEAQ. Written as DNA, the CDR3 is TGTGCCCGCAGCTTAGCCTTTTGGACTGACCGGAGCTCCTATAATTCACCCCTCCACTTT. It translates to CARSLAFWTDRSSYNSPLHF.

This clonotype was observed many times. This sequence joins TRBV7-8 and TRBJ2-7, with D possibly being TRBD2 (5 bases). Trimming cost V 3 bases and J 4 bases, with 10 bases left between them. Germline values: CDR1 SGHVS, CDR2 FQNEAQ. The CDR3 length is 13 residues. The CDR3 DNA reads TGTGCCAGCAGCTTCGCGCCGGGATACGAGCAGTACTTC. It yields the protein CASSFAPGYEQYF.

This clonotype was recorded many times. The chain is built from TRBV6-6 and TRBJ2-3, with D unclear. Germline V lookup: CDR1 MNHNY, CDR2 SVGAGI (reference sequence). The germline V and J ends were trimmed by 4 bases and 3 bases, with 5 bases remaining between them. The CDR3 totals 12 residues. Written as DNA, the CDR3 is TGTGCCAGCAGTTCCGAAACAGATACGCAGTATTTT. Its translation: CASSSETDTQYF.

This clonotype was counted at least ten times. The chain has TRBV7-9 and TRBJ2-7; maybe TRBD1 (5 bases). Germline loops: CDR1 SEHNR, CDR2 FQNEAQ (reference sequence). V was shortened by 1 base and J by 6 bases, with 10 bases between the two germline ends. CDR3 length: 13 amino acids. The CDR3 here is CASSLEGATEQYF. CDR3 coding DNA: TGTGCCAGCAGCTTAGAAGGGGCAACCGAGCAGTACTTC.

There are many counts of this clonotype. The CDR3 DNA reads TGTGCCAGCAGTGCATCACACTTGGGCGGGGAGCTGTTTTTT. This sequence encodes CASSASHLGGELFF. The V call is TRBV6-1, the J call TRBJ2-2, with D hard to call. Germline CDR1 reads MNHNS; CDR2 reads SASEGT. The CDR3 contains 14 residues. V lost 4 bases to trimming and J lost 7 bases, with 13 bases between them.

This clonotype was seen ten or more times. The genes are TRBV25-1 and TRBJ2-3; 10 bases line up with TRBD1. The germline V gene has CDR1 MGHDK and CDR2 SYGVNS. After removal of 3 bases from V and 11 bases from J, the junction contained 5 bases not matched to a gene. The CDR3 is 13 residues long. CDR3 in amino acids: CASSETGGGGQYF. The CDR3 coding sequence is TGTGCCAGCAGTGAGACAGGGGGCGGCGGGCAGTATTTT.

The count of this clonotype is one. A much larger clone differs by one base, so this may be a read error. The V and J genes are TRBV5-1 and TRBJ2-1; 11 positions agree with TRBD2. CDR3 length: 14 amino acids. Germline lookup yields CDR1 SGHRS and CDR2 YFSETQ. As DNA, the CDR3 is TGCGCCAGCAGCCAGGGACTAGCGGACAATGGGCAGTTCTTC. Translated, it gives CASSQGLADNGQFF.

Of note for this clonotype: A much bigger clone sits one base away, suggesting this may be a read error. The chain uses TRBV9 and TRBJ1-1, with a possible D match to TRBD1 (6 bases). The germline V and J ends were trimmed by 1 base and 7 bases, with 17 bases remaining between them. The CDR3 covers 15 residues. Germline assignment: CDR1 SGDLS and CDR2 YYNGEE. DNA of the CDR3: TGTGCCAGCAGCGTATGGGCTCGGGGGCGAGATGAAGCTTTCTTT. Its translation is CASSVWARGRDEAFF. Full variable domain (rest looked up from reference TRBV9 and TRBJ1-1): DSGVTQTPKHLITATGQRVTLRCSPRSGDLSVYWYQQSLDQGLQFLIQYYNGEERAKGNILERFSAQQFPDLHSELNLSSLELGDSALYFCASSVWARGRDEAFFGQGTRLTVV.

This clonotype occurred many times. V usage is TRBV28 and J usage is TRBJ2-7; the D is unclear. The CDR3 is made up of 13 amino acids. The V gene's germline CDR1 is MDHEN and CDR2 SYDVKM. The germline V and J ends were trimmed by 2 bases and 2 bases, with 7 bases remaining between them. CDR3 nucleotide sequence: TGTGCCAGCAGTTTACACGGCGCCTACGAGCAGTACTTC. Translating it yields CASSLHGAYEQYF.

This clonotype turned up a few times. The V call is TRBV7-8, the J call TRBJ1-1; D remains unclear. CDR1 SGHVS and CDR2 FQNEAQ come from the germline V gene. The CDR3 covers 15 residues. V lost 1 base to trimming and J lost 0 bases, with 9 bases between them. CDR3 sequence (DNA): TGTGCCAGCAGCTTAGGGCAGCACATGAACACTGAAGCTTTCTTT. Its translation is CASSLGQHMNTEAFF. The variable domain in full, with the rest retrieved from reference TRBV7-8 and TRBJ1-1, is GAGVSQSPRYKVAKRGQDVALRCDPISGHVSLFWYQQALGQGPEFLTYFQNEAQLDKSGLPSDRFFAERPEGSVSTLKIQRTQQEDSAVYLCASSLGQHMNTEAFFGQGTRLTVV.

This clonotype occurred many times. V and J are TRBV27 and TRBJ2-7; no firm D call. The CDR3 has 13 amino acids. Germline V gene lookup returns CDR1 MNHEY and CDR2 SMNVEV (reference sequence). With 2 bases removed from V and 2 bases from J, the gap between germline ends came to 7 bases. In nucleotides, the CDR3 is TGTGCCAGCAGTTTAGTAGCTACCTACGAGCAGTACTTC. It encodes CASSLVATYEQYF.

Many counts were recorded for this clonotype. The V and J genes are TRBV9 and TRBJ2-2; 9 bases map to TRBD2. CDR1 and CDR2 from the germline V gene are SGDLS and YYNGEE. Trimming at V came to 3 bases and at J to 3 bases, leaving 15 bases not matched to a gene. The CDR3 is made up of 19 amino acids. The CDR3 loop reads CASSGGAIRTSVDTGELFF. The CDR3 DNA sequence: TGTGCCAGCAGCGGGGGGGCGATCCGGACTAGCGTTGACACCGGGGAGCTGTTTTTT.

This clonotype occurred once. V and J are TRBV27 and TRBJ2-7; tentative D call: TRBD2 (6 bases). The CDR3 consists of 14 residues. CDR1 is MNHEY and CDR2 is SMNVEV in the germline V gene (reference sequence). Trimming left V 3 bases short and J 2 bases short, with 11 bases between. CDR3 sequence (DNA): TGTGCCAGCAGTTTGGCGGGACGGGCCTACGAGCAGTACTTC. Encoded protein: CASSLAGRAYEQYF.

In its sample, this clonotype was seen a few times. The V call is TRBV27, the J call TRBJ2-1; 12 nucleotides align to TRBD2. Germline-derived CDR1 and CDR2 are MNHEY and SMNVEV (reference sequence). V lost 5 bases, J lost 8 bases, and 13 bases stayed unmatched. This CDR3 is 17 amino acids long. The CDR3 loop reads CASSPIRLAGVLDEQFF. CDR3 sequence (DNA): TGTGCCAGCAGTCCAATCAGACTAGCGGGAGTCCTAGATGAGCAGTTCTTC.

This clonotype was picked up many times. J is TRBJ2-7 and V is TRBV10-3; D not certain. The V end was cut by 8 bases, the J end by 7 bases, with 21 bases between. The CDR3 sequence is 14 residues long. CDR1 and CDR2 (germline): ENHRY, SYGVKD. CDR3 in amino acids: CAIRNPAQTGEQYF. The CDR3, as DNA: TGTGCCATCCGCAACCCTGCTCAAACGGGTGAGCAGTACTTC.

The chain joins TRBV27 to TRBJ2-7; no clear D. The length of the CDR3 is 14 residues. Germline V gives CDR1 MNHEY, CDR2 SMNVEV (reference sequence). V dropped 4 bases and J dropped 3 bases, with 13 bases sitting between them. The CDR3, as DNA: TGTGCCAGCAGTTCATCCCCTTCAAACTACGAGCAGTACTTC. It codes for CASSSSPSNYEQYF.

This clonotype was observed many times. J is TRBJ2-7 and V is TRBV3-1; D is perhaps TRBD2 (5 bases). V lost 4 bases, J lost 2 bases, and 12 bases lay in between. Germline V gives CDR1 LGHDT, CDR2 YNNKEL (reference sequence). The CDR3 has 14 residues. CDR3 protein: CASSRRAPAYEQYF. The CDR3 DNA sequence: TGTGCCAGCAGCCGGCGGGCGCCCGCCTACGAGCAGTACTTC.